Shown below are 27 T cell receptor beta chains from a single sample sequenced in a study of T cell repertoires in cytomegalovirus infection. Their antigen targets remain unknown. TCRdb re-called the reads with MiXCR, one entry per CDR3 protein. The table lists 50,000 to 55,000 distinct CDR3 sequences, more than 15% of them singletons. Sequencing used CD8+ T cells from cultured PBMCs, obtained from culture after CMV antigen stimulation. The source is a human donor in good health (CMV status not recorded). Some clones in this sample may be carry-over from other donors' samples.

This clonotype occurred a few times. The rearrangement joins TRBV27 to TRBJ2-2, with 12 nucleotides matching TRBD1. Germline assignment: CDR1 MNHEY and CDR2 SMNVEV (reference sequence). The CDR3 has 16 residues. Trimming at V came to 8 bases and at J to 0 bases, leaving 4 bases not matched to a gene. CDR3 bases: TGTGCCAGCGGACGGGACAGGGGGCCGAACACCGGGGAGCTGTTTTTT. Translating gives CASGRDRGPNTGELFF.

The chain uses TRBV25-1 and TRBJ1-5; 10 positions agree with TRBD1. Germline V gives CDR1 MGHDK, CDR2 SYGVNS. The CDR3 consists of 15 residues. V lost 5 bases and J lost 3; bases outside the gene matches: 4. The CDR3 DNA follows: TGTGCCAGCAGTCTCGGGACAGGGGACAATCAGCCCCAGCATTTT. Residues: CASSLGTGDNQPQHF.

This clonotype ranks as medium-sized. This chain joins TRBV7-9 and TRBJ2-6; D is uncertain. The germline V gene encodes CDR1 SEHNR and CDR2 FQNEAQ (reference sequence). Between the trimmed V and J ends, which lost 5 bases and 6 bases, there was a span of 5 bases. The CDR3 sequence is 12 residues long. CDR3 in amino acids: CASSRLANVLTF. The CDR3 bases are TGTGCCAGCAGCCGACTGGCCAACGTCCTGACTTTC. Filled out from reference TRBV7-9 and TRBJ2-6, the complete variable domain reads DTGVSQNPRHKITKRGQNVTFRCDPISEHNRLYWYRQTLGQGPEFLTYFQNEAQLEKSRLLSDRFSAERPKGSFSTLEIQRTEQGDSAMYLCASSRLANVLTFGAGSRLTVL.

This chain joins TRBV7-6 and TRBJ2-7; TRBD2 matches at 10 bases. Looked up from germline, CDR1 is SGHVS and CDR2 is FNYEAQ. With V trimmed by 6 bases and J by 0 bases, 11 bases remained unmatched. This CDR3 comprises 17 residues. Written as DNA, the CDR3 is TGTGCCAGCAGTGGTACTAGCGGGATTGGGGGCTCCTACGAGCAGTACTTC. It is translated as CASSGTSGIGGSYEQYF.

The chain links TRBV29-1 to TRBJ2-7; 7 nucleotides agree with TRBD2. V was pared by 7 bases and J by 2 bases, with 2 bases of the junction left unmatched. The CDR3 has 11 residues. Germline V lookup: CDR1 SQVTM, CDR2 ANQGSEA. For the CDR3, the DNA is TGCAGCGGGGGGACTACCTACGAGCAGTACTTC. It codes for CSGGTTYEQYF.

The CDR3: CASSSRGNGNQPQHF. The CDR3 bases are TGTGCCAGCAGTTCCAGGGGAAACGGCAATCAGCCCCAGCATTTT. The chain couples TRBV12-3 or TRBV12-4 to TRBJ1-5; TRBD1 might be the D (6 bases). Between the trimmed V and J ends, which lost 4 bases and 2 bases, there was a span of 12 bases. This CDR3 region has 15 residues.

This clonotype was seen at least ten times. The chain recombines TRBV6-1 with TRBJ1-5; no firm D call. The CDR3 contains 14 residues. V was trimmed by 5 bases and J by 7 bases, leaving 15 bases between them. The V gene's germline CDR1 is MNHNS and CDR2 SASEGT. CDR3 sequence reads: CASSTPPREQPQHF. In DNA form, the CDR3 reads TGTGCCAGCAGTACCCCTCCCCGAGAACAGCCCCAGCATTTT.

The J gene is TRBJ1-3, the V gene TRBV4-1; D gene ambiguous. The CDR3 runs 14 residues. V lost 0 bases and J 8 bases, leaving 11 bases between the germline ends. Germline values: CDR1 MGHRA, CDR2 YSYEKL. CDR3 protein: CASSQDTRLDTIYF. The CDR3 DNA is TGCGCCAGCAGCCAAGATACCAGGTTGGACACCATATATTTT.

J is TRBJ2-7 and V is TRBV2; 7 positions match TRBD2. Trimming took 4 bases from V and 0 from J; bases not matched to a gene: 6. Germline V gene data show CDR1 as SNHLY and CDR2 as FYNNEI. The CDR3 runs to 15 residues. CDR3 nucleotide sequence: TGTGCCAGCAGTGTGATAGCGGGCAGCTCCTACGAGCAGTACTTC. Translation gives CASSVIAGSSYEQYF. The full variable domain, rest sourced from reference TRBV2 and TRBJ2-7, is EPEVTQTPSHQVTQMGQEVILRCVPISNHLYFYWYRQILGQKVEFLVSFYNNEISEKSEIFDDQFSVERPDGSNFTLKIRSTKLEDSAMYFCASSVIAGSSYEQYFGPGTRLTVT.

The rearrangement links TRBV10-1 to TRBJ2-3; tentatively, D is TRBD2 (5 bases). V lost 3 bases and J lost 0, with 16 bases in between. CDR1 and CDR2 (germline): WNHNN, SYGVQD (reference sequence). The CDR3 loop spans 17 amino acids. This CDR3 is CASSDVGERISTDTQYF. The DNA for the CDR3 is TGCGCCAGCAGTGATGTTGGCGAGCGGATAAGCACAGATACGCAGTATTTT.

The J gene is TRBJ2-2, the V gene TRBV7-7; D remains unclear. The CDR3 spans 14 residues. CDR1 and CDR2 (germline): SSHAT, FNYEAQ (reference sequence). Trimming took 5 bases from V and 2 from J, leaving 9 bases between them. The CDR3 DNA sequence: TGTGCCAGCAGCCCCGACGGTAACACCGGGGAGCTGTTTTTT. This encodes CASSPDGNTGELFF.

The chain links TRBV10-3 to TRBJ1-2, with unresolved D. CDR3 length: 10 residues. Per germline, CDR1 ENHRY and CDR2 SYGVKD. The V and J ends lost 10 bases and 1 base respectively, with 4 bases between them. CDR3 coding DNA: TGTGCCACCAATAACTATGGCTACACCTTC. It is translated as CATNNYGYTF.

This clonotype has just a few counts. The rearrangement uses TRBV28 and TRBJ2-1, with TRBD2 as a possible D gene (6 bases). This CDR3 contains 15 residues. Germline V gives CDR1 MDHEN, CDR2 SYDVKM. V lost 2 bases and J lost 7, with 15 bases in between. The CDR3 sequence: CASSLGTDYRNEQFF. For the CDR3, the DNA is TGTGCCAGCAGTTTAGGCACGGACTACCGAAATGAGCAGTTCTTC.

This clonotype has only a few counts. This chain links TRBV4-3 with TRBJ2-1; D is uncertain. The CDR3 has 14 amino acids. The germline V and J ends were trimmed by 3 bases and 3 bases, with 9 bases remaining between them. Germline V CDR1 and CDR2: LGHNA, YSLEER. The CDR3: CASSHLLNYNEQFF. The CDR3 coding sequence is TGCGCCAGCAGCCACCTACTAAACTACAATGAGCAGTTCTTC.

This clonotype was recorded a few times. The chain links TRBV7-8 to TRBJ1-1, with 7 bases fitting TRBD1. This CDR3 comprises 16 residues. Germline CDR1 reads SGHVS; CDR2 reads FQNEAQ. V trimming: 5 bases; J trimming: 0 bases; junction bases outside the gene matches: 9. The CDR3 loop reads CASSPRTGGMNTEAFF. In DNA, the CDR3 is TGTGCCAGCAGCCCCAGGACAGGAGGGATGAACACTGAAGCTTTCTTT.

The V and J genes are TRBV6-5 and TRBJ2-7; 13 positions match TRBD2. The V gene end was trimmed by 6 bases and the J gene end by 3 bases; junction bases not matched to a gene: 8. CDR1 is MNHEY, CDR2 SVGAGI, per germline. The CDR3 sequence is 16 residues long. Written as DNA, the CDR3 is TGTGCCAGCAGCCCCGGGACTAGCGGGATGTTCTACGAGCAGTACTTC. Amino acids: CASSPGTSGMFYEQYF.

The genes are TRBV7-4 and TRBJ1-5; no definite D call. Between the trimmed V and J ends, which lost 5 bases and 0 bases, there was a span of 8 bases. The CDR3 consists of 14 residues. Per the germline V gene, CDR1 is SGHVT and CDR2 is SQSDAQ. The CDR3 here is CASSDTDSNQPQHF. The CDR3, as DNA: TGTGCCAGCAGCGATACAGATAGCAATCAGCCCCAGCATTTT.

The CDR3: CATSRDRGFFQPQHF. For the CDR3, the DNA is TGTGCCACCAGCAGAGATCGGGGGTTCTTTCAGCCCCAGCATTTT. This chain connects TRBV15 to TRBJ1-5; D might be TRBD1 (5 bases). V was cut by 0 bases and J by 6 bases, with 12 bases left in between. The V gene's germline CDR1 is LNHNV and CDR2 YYDKDF (reference sequence). The CDR3 length is 15 residues.

This clonotype was counted many times. The chain couples TRBV11-2 to TRBJ1-2, with a tentative D call TRBD1 (5 bases). The V end lost 1 base, the J end lost 11 bases, and 20 bases lay between the germline ends. Germline V gene sequence: CDR1 SGHAT, CDR2 FQNNGV. The CDR3 has 15 residues. The CDR3 here is CASSLGGGEGTPYTF. DNA for the CDR3: TGTGCCAGCAGCTTAGGGGGTGGTGAAGGGACCCCTTACACCTTC.

At least ten counts were recorded for this clonotype. CDR3 protein: CASSPGRIYQPQHF. The CDR3 DNA reads as TGTGCCAGCAGCCCGGGACGGATCTATCAGCCCCAGCATTTT. The V and J genes are TRBV6-5 and TRBJ1-5; a weak D match, TRBD1 (5 bases). V gave up 6 bases and J gave up 5 bases, with 14 bases separating them. This CDR3 comprises 14 residues. Germline V gives CDR1 MNHEY, CDR2 SVGAGI.

The rearrangement uses TRBV27 and TRBJ2-1; TRBD2 agrees at 9 bases. The V segment lost 3 bases and the J segment 8 bases; nucleotides outside the gene matches: 5. The CDR3 sequence is 14 residues long. Germline CDR1 is MNHEY and CDR2 is SMNVEV (reference sequence). The CDR3: CASSLVREGDEQFF. As DNA, the CDR3 is TGTGCCAGCAGTTTGGTGCGGGAGGGGGATGAGCAGTTCTTC.

This clonotype was detected a few times. The rearrangement joins TRBV19 to TRBJ2-7, with D possibly matching TRBD2 (6 bases). CDR1 is LNHDA and CDR2 is SQIVND in the germline V gene (reference sequence). V was cut by 5 bases and J by 2 bases, with 13 bases left in between. CDR3 length: 14 amino acids. DNA of the CDR3: TGTGCCAGTAGTCTGGCTAGCGACCCCTACGAGCAGTACTTC. Encoded protein: CASSLASDPYEQYF.

The CDR3 DNA reads as TGTGCCAGCAGAAATAGCGGGATCGGGGCCAAAAACATTCAGTACTTC. It is translated as CASRNSGIGAKNIQYF. The chain carries TRBV12-3 or TRBV12-4 and TRBJ2-4; 8 bases match TRBD2. The J segment lost 1 base and the V segment lost 6 bases, leaving 8 bases of the junction unmatched. The CDR3 sequence is 16 residues long.

This clonotype was counted at least ten times. This sequence joins TRBV27 and TRBJ2-1; the D gene is possibly TRBD2 (5 bases). The CDR3 runs 16 residues. V lost 5 bases and J lost 6, with 20 bases in between. The V gene's germline CDR1 is MNHEY and CDR2 SMNVEV (reference sequence). The CDR3, as DNA: TGTGCCAGCAGTCCCCTCGGGTTGATAGCGCCCAATGAGCAGTTCTTC. Translated, it gives CASSPLGLIAPNEQFF.

This clonotype has just a few counts. The rearrangement uses TRBV6-1 and TRBJ1-1; D possibly corresponds to TRBD1 (6 bases). CDR3 length: 13 residues. Germline V gene sequence: CDR1 MNHNS, CDR2 SASEGT. The V end lost 7 bases, the J end lost 1 base, and 10 bases lay between the germline ends. This CDR3 is CASTGTSNTEAFF. In DNA form, the CDR3 reads TGTGCCAGCACCGGGACATCGAACACTGAAGCTTTCTTT.

This clonotype was found a few times. The chain employs TRBV7-6 and TRBJ1-5; perhaps TRBD1 as D (6 bases). The CDR3 sequence is 13 residues long. The germline V gene encodes CDR1 SGHVS and CDR2 FNYEAQ. V dropped 5 bases and J dropped 8 bases, with 13 bases sitting between them. The CDR3 coding sequence is TGTGCCAGCAGCGGACAGCCGAACAAGCCCCAGCATTTT. Protein sequence: CASSGQPNKPQHF.

The chain has TRBV11-2 and TRBJ2-7; a possible D gene is TRBD2 (5 bases). V gave up 5 bases and J gave up 0 bases, with 14 bases separating them. Germline V gene sequence: CDR1 SGHAT, CDR2 FQNNGV. The CDR3 consists of 15 residues. CDR3 amino acids: CASSGPTGSSYEQYF. In DNA, the CDR3 is TGTGCCAGCAGCGGACCCACGGGGAGCTCCTACGAGCAGTACTTC. Full variable domain (missing parts from reference TRBV11-2 and TRBJ2-7): EAGVAQSPRYKIIEKRQSVAFWCNPISGHATLYWYQQILGQGPKLLIQFQNNGVVDDSQLPKDRFSAERLKGVDSTLKIQPAKLEDSAVYLCASSGPTGSSYEQYFGPGTRLTVT.